The rows below give T cell receptor beta chains drawn from one sample of a study of blood T cell repertoires in COVID-19. TCRdb's copy holds only in-frame clones and misses some; the assay was immunoSEQ multiplex PCR. The repertoire holds 85,000 to 110,000 clones, with around 84% as singletons. Sequencing was carried out using peripheral blood. These TCRs come from a human donor in a cohort sampled during active COVID-19. Both conserved end residues are part of each CDR3. A D gene is named only where the DNA matches it firmly. Clone size is shown for a subset of rows, as once, few, many or a class of expanded clone.

>TRBV18|TRBJ2-3|-|TRBD2
TGTGCCAGCTCAGCCGGGACTAGCGGGGTAGATACGCAGTATTTT
CASSAGTSGVDTQYF
>TRBV6-2/TRBV6-3|TRBJ1-1|-|-
TGTGCCAGCAGATACTCCCGGGTGTACACTGAAGCTTTCTTT
CASRYSRVYTEAFF
>TRBV27|TRBJ1-1|-|-
TGTGCCAGCAGTTTTTCGTCCCACAGGGACACTGAAGCTTTCTTT
CASSFSSHRDTEAFF
>TRBV28|TRBJ2-1|-|-
TGTGCCAGCAGACCCCCCGGCTCCTACAATGAGCAGTTCTTC
CASRPPGSYNEQFF
>TRBV3-1/TRBV3-2|TRBJ1-1|once|-
TGTGCCAGCAGCCAACGGGGGATGAACACTGAAGCTTTCTTT
CASSQRGMNTEAFF
>TRBV2|TRBJ2-1|-|TRBD2
TGTGCCAGCAGTGCGGGACTAGCGGGGGGGTACAATGAGCAGTTCTTC
CASSAGLAGGYNEQFF
>TRBV1|TRBJ2-2|-|-
TGCACCAGCAGCGGGACTAGCGGGGGTAGAACGAACACCGGGGAGCTGTTTTTT
CTSSGTSGGRTNTGELFF
>TRBV15|TRBJ2-2|few|-
TGTGCCACCAGCAGAGACGGGGGAATCGGGGAGCTGTTTTTT
CATSRDGGIGELFF
>TRBV30|TRBJ2-3|once|-
TGTGCCTGGAGTGGAGCAGGGCTTGCAGATACGCAGTATTTT
CAWSGAGLADTQYF
>TRBV27|TRBJ1-2|-|-
TGTGCCAGCAGTTTATCGGGGGGAGGCTATGGCTACACCTTC
CASSLSGGGYGYTF
>TRBV4-2|TRBJ2-5|-|TRBD2
TGTGCCAGCAGCCAGGAGCGGGGCGGCCAAGAGACCCAGTACTTC
CASSQERGGQETQYF
>TRBV24-1|TRBJ1-5|-|TRBD1
TGTGCCACCAGTGATCCTACAGGGGTGGACCAGCCCCAGCATTTT
CATSDPTGVDQPQHF
>TRBV6-5|TRBJ1-1|-|-
TGTGCCAGCAGTTGGGACATACGAAAACCTGAAGCTTTCTTT
CASSWDIRKPEAFF
>TRBV15|TRBJ2-1|-|-
TGTGCCACCAGCCCTGGGGGGCGGGGGACCTACAATGAGCAGTTCTTC
CATSPGGRGTYNEQFF
>TRBV12-3/TRBV12-4|TRBJ2-5|-|-
TGTGCCAGCAGTTTATCTCCGGGAGAGACCCAGTACTTC
CASSLSPGETQYF
>TRBV29-1|TRBJ1-1|-|-
TGCAGCGTTGAAGATAGGGGAGGGTTTGTAGCTTTCTTT
CSVEDRGGFVAFF
>TRBV5-1|TRBJ2-2|-|TRBD2
TGCGCCAGCAGCACAGGGAGGCTAGCGGGGAATACCGGGGAGCTGTTTTTT
CASSTGRLAGNTGELFF
>TRBV27|TRBJ1-2|-|TRBD1
TGTGCCAGCAGTACCCGCAGCGCCGGGACAGGGGTCTCTGGCTACACCTTC
CASSTRSAGTGVSGYTF
>TRBV7-9|TRBJ1-3|-|-
TGTGCCAGCAGCTCCCCAGGGGCGCGGGGAAACACCATATATTTT
CASSSPGARGNTIYF
>TRBV5-1|TRBJ2-6|-|TRBD1
TGCGCCAGCAGCCCGGGTGGAACAGGGGACTCTGGGGCCAACGTCCTGACTTTC
CASSPGGTGDSGANVLTF
>TRBV5-4|TRBJ2-1|-|TRBD2
TGTGCCAGCAGCCCTAGCGGGTCCCCCTCCTACAATGAGCAGTTCTTC
CASSPSGSPSYNEQFF
>TRBV9|TRBJ2-3|-|-
TGTGCCAGCAGCGTAGCATCGGGGACTGCCACAGATACGCAGTATTTT
CASSVASGTATDTQYF
>TRBV7-2|TRBJ2-2|-|-
TGTGCCAGCAGCTTAGAAAGGGGCACCGGGGAGCTGTTTTTT
CASSLERGTGELFF
>TRBV12-3/TRBV12-4|TRBJ2-1|few|TRBD2
TGTGCCAGCAGTTTAAGGGGAGGGACTGAGCAGTTCTTC
CASSLRGGTEQFF
>TRBV7-8|TRBJ2-3|-|TRBD2
TGTGCCAGCAGCTTCGGCGTAGCGGGGAGCACAGATACGCAGTATTTT
CASSFGVAGSTDTQYF
>TRBV6-1|TRBJ2-7|-|-
TGTGCCAGCAGTGAAGGCGGGGGCGCGGGCGAGCAGTACTTC
CASSEGGGAGEQYF
>TRBV5-5|TRBJ1-1|-|-
TGTGCCAGCAGCTTGGCGTCCCACACTGAAGCTTTCTTT
CASSLASHTEAFF
>TRBV2|TRBJ2-5|-|TRBD2
TGTGCCAGCAGTGTTTTCGGGGGGGCTGGTGGAGAGACCCAGTACTTC
CASSVFGGAGGETQYF
>TRBV6-4|TRBJ2-1|-|-
TGTGCCAGCAGTGACTCGGGTACAGGGTCCTACAATGAGCAGTTCTTC
CASSDSGTGSYNEQFF
>TRBV5-1|TRBJ2-7|-|TRBD1
TGCGCCAGCAGCTTCGACAGGGAAGGTACCTACGAGCAGTACTTC
CASSFDREGTYEQYF
>TRBV20-1|TRBJ2-1|-|-
TGCAGTGCTAGTCTACAGAACAATGAGCAGTTCTTC
CSASLQNNEQFF
>TRBV15|TRBJ2-7|-|TRBD1
TGTGCCACCAGCAGAACGGGACAGGGGTCGAACGAGCAGTACTTC
CATSRTGQGSNEQYF
>TRBV18|TRBJ2-7|-|-
TGTGCCAGCTCCCCTAAGGCGGAGGTCGAGCAGTACTTC
CASSPKAEVEQYF
>TRBV18|TRBJ1-1|-|TRBD1
TGTGCCAGCTCCCCTGGACAGGGTATTATAGAAGCTTTCTTT
CASSPGQGIIEAFF
>TRBV7-9|TRBJ1-2|-|TRBD1
TGTGCCAGCAGCTTAGACAGGGGGGGAATTGGTGGCTACACCTTC
CASSLDRGGIGGYTF
>TRBV4-3|TRBJ2-7|-|-
TGCGCCAGCAGCCAGTACAGACGATCCTACGAGCAGTACTTC
CASSQYRRSYEQYF
>TRBV5-1|TRBJ1-2|-|TRBD1
TGCGCCAGCAGCTTGGGAGGGACAGAAAACTATGGCTACACCTTC
CASSLGGTENYGYTF
>TRBV9|TRBJ1-2|-|-
TGTGCCAGCAGCGTCGCCCGGGGCCAGGGGGGCTACACCTTC
CASSVARGQGGYTF